The next 16 T cell receptor beta chains were all read from a single sample in a study of cytomegalovirus exposure and HLA in healthy donors (TCRdb year 2017). The library was built by means of the immunoSEQ multiplex PCR assay. The multiplex PCR relied on a mix of 60 forward primers for TCR Vbeta segments and 13 reverse primers for TCR Jbeta segments. TCRdb retrieved this table from immuneACCESS and kept in-frame rearrangements only. Not all clones are present; in checked studies, unresolved V genes account for under half, and no reason is known for the remainder. The table for this sample records around 100,000 clones. In total, the top ten clones hold roughly 3.7% of the sample. Sample: PBMCs. The receptors originated from a man aged 30 to 39 in good health and CMV-seronegative.

The V call is TRBV5-4, the J call TRBJ1-1, with TRBD1 matching 11 bases. There are 17 residues in the CDR3. The trim removed 0 bases at V and 5 bases at J, leaving 9 bases unmatched. Germline-derived CDR1 and CDR2 are SGHNT and YYREEE (reference sequence). CDR3 DNA: TGTGCCAGCAGCTTGGGGACAGGGGGCAGGAGGGATACTGAAGCTTTCTTT. Its translation is CASSLGTGGRRDTEAFF.

The chain combines TRBV7-8 with TRBJ2-7; 7 bases align to TRBD2. Germline V gene lookup returns CDR1 SGHVS and CDR2 FQNEAQ. This CDR3 has 16 residues. J lost 0 bases, V lost 4 bases, and 9 bases had no gene match. CDR3 nucleotides: TGTGCCAGCAGCTCGCGGGGGACCCAGAACTCCTACGAGCAGTACTTC. Its protein product is CASSSRGTQNSYEQYF.

The chain employs TRBV6-5 and TRBJ2-7, with 7 positions matching TRBD2. The germline V gene encodes CDR1 MNHEY and CDR2 SVGAGI. The CDR3 spans 13 residues. V shed 6 bases and J 2 bases; nucleotides not matched to a gene: 4. The CDR3 DNA reads TGTGCCAGCAGGCCTAGCGGAACCTACGAGCAGTACTTC. Encoded protein: CASRPSGTYEQYF.

The chain couples TRBV30 to TRBJ2-3; 10 nucleotides match TRBD1. Unmatched junction bases numbered 3, after V lost 2 bases and J lost 1 base. The CDR3 covers 15 residues. Per germline, CDR1 GTSNPN and CDR2 SVGIG (reference sequence). The CDR3 loop reads CAWSPGTGGTDTQYF. CDR3 DNA: TGTGCCTGGAGTCCCGGGACAGGGGGCACAGATACGCAGTATTTT.

Written as DNA, the CDR3 is TGTGCCAGCAGTTACTCGCCTGGCGGGGGGGGAGAGACCCAGTACTTC. Amino acids: CASSYSPGGGGETQYF. The chain combines TRBV6-6 with TRBJ2-5, with TRBD2 identical over 9 bases. Per germline, CDR1 MNHNY and CDR2 SVGAGI (reference sequence). The CDR3 runs to 16 residues. Trimming removed 0 bases from V and 4 bases from J; junction bases left unmatched: 6.

V gene TRBV19 combines with J gene TRBJ2-4; the D is unclear. Germline V lookup: CDR1 LNHDA, CDR2 SQIVND (reference sequence). The CDR3 extends over 18 amino acids. Trimming cost V 3 bases and J 0 bases, with 18 bases left between them. The CDR3, as DNA: TGTGCCAGTAGTATGTCTCGGCTTAGACTTCTAGCCAAAAACATTCAGTACTTC. It translates to CASSMSRLRLLAKNIQYF.

The chain carries TRBV28 and TRBJ2-1; 10 bases agree with TRBD1. Losses at the gene ends were 4 bases for V and 12 bases for J; bases not matched to a gene: 9. In germline, CDR1 is MDHEN, CDR2 SYDVKM. CDR3 length: 14 residues. The CDR3 loop reads CASSSKGTGEVQFF. The CDR3, as DNA: TGTGCCAGCAGTTCCAAAGGGACAGGGGAGGTGCAGTTCTTC.

CDR3 amino acids: CASSMTALDEQYF. CDR3 DNA: TGTGCCAGTAGTATGACAGCCTTGGACGAGCAGTACTTC. This chain joins TRBV19 and TRBJ2-7, with a tentative D call TRBD1 (5 bases). Trimming cost V 3 bases and J 5 bases, with 11 bases left between them. This CDR3 contains 13 residues. CDR1 LNHDA and CDR2 SQIVND come from the germline V gene (reference sequence).

The gene calls are TRBV6-1 and TRBJ2-1; 8 bases are shared with TRBD2. This CDR3 has 18 residues. Germline assignment: CDR1 MNHNS and CDR2 SASEGT. V shed 4 bases, J shed 9 bases, and the junction held 20 bases outside the gene matches. The CDR3 here is CASSGIKPHSAGGGEQFF. The CDR3 DNA sequence: TGTGCCAGCAGTGGAATAAAACCCCACAGTGCCGGGGGGGGTGAGCAGTTCTTC.

The chain has TRBV25-1 and TRBJ2-5; tentative D call: TRBD2 (6 bases). This CDR3 has 16 amino acids. The germline V gene has CDR1 MGHDK and CDR2 SYGVNS. V gave up 0 bases and J gave up 9 bases, with 20 bases separating them. CDR3 in DNA: TGTGCCAGCAGTGAATATGGGTGGGGCAGGGAGGCTGCCCAGTACTTC. This gives the protein CASSEYGWGREAAQYF. Looking up the rest from reference TRBV25-1 and TRBJ2-5 gives the full variable domain: EADIYQTPRYLVIGTGKKITLECSQTMGHDKMYWYQQDPGMELHLIHYSYGVNSTEKGDLSSESTVSRIRTEHFPLTLESARPSHTSQYLCASSEYGWGREAAQYFGPGTRLLVL.

J is TRBJ1-3 and V is TRBV19; 11 bases match TRBD1. Trimming at V came to 3 bases and at J to 7 bases, leaving 5 bases not matched to a gene. Germline V gene data show CDR1 as LNHDA and CDR2 as SQIVND (reference sequence). The CDR3 loop spans 15 amino acids. The chain's CDR3 is CASSIRTGGTNTIYF. The DNA for the CDR3 is TGTGCCAGTAGTATCCGGACAGGGGGCACCAACACCATATATTTT.

The chain joins TRBV7-9 to TRBJ2-2; TRBD1 is a possible D gene (5 bases). V lost 4 bases, J lost 7 bases, and 10 bases lay in between. CDR1 SEHNR and CDR2 FQNEAQ come from the germline V gene (reference sequence). This CDR3 spans 13 amino acids. CDR3 nucleotides: TGTGCCAGCAGCTCCCAGGGAAACGGGGAGCTGTTTTTT. Its translation: CASSSQGNGELFF.

This chain links TRBV19 with TRBJ2-1, with D tentatively TRBD1 (5 bases). This CDR3 region has 13 residues. The germline gives CDR1 LNHDA, CDR2 SQIVND (reference sequence). The V end was cut by 4 bases, the J end by 5 bases, with 9 bases between. CDR3 sequence: CASSTGNNNEQFF. CDR3 nucleotides: TGTGCCAGTAGTACAGGGAACAACAATGAGCAGTTCTTC.

The chain combines TRBV7-2 with TRBJ2-2; D may be TRBD2 (7 bases). The length of the CDR3 is 13 residues. CDR1 and CDR2 (germline): SGHTA, FQGNSA. V was clipped by 5 bases and J by 7 bases, with 11 bases between them. CDR3 bases: TGTGCCAGCAGCGGAGGGGGGGGCGGGGAGCTGTTTTTT. Translation: CASSGGGGGELFF.

The rearrangement links TRBV10-3 to TRBJ2-5; 8 bases agree with TRBD1. J was trimmed by 5 bases and V by 1 base; bases with no gene match: 6. Germline CDR1 reads ENHRY; CDR2 reads SYGVKD. The CDR3 has 15 amino acids. As DNA, the CDR3 is TGTGCCATCAGTGAGTACAGGGGGTCATATGAGACCCAGTACTTC. The encoded protein is CAISEYRGSYETQYF.

The chain recombines TRBV5-1 with TRBJ2-5; D perhaps matches TRBD2 (6 bases). The CDR3 sequence is 15 residues long. V lost 0 bases to trimming and J lost 5 bases, with 14 bases between them. Germline values: CDR1 SGHRS, CDR2 YFSETQ. The DNA for the CDR3 is TGCGCCAGCAGCTTGGAGGGAGGACGAGGTGAGACCCAGTACTTC. Its protein is CASSLEGGRGETQYF.